These 19 T cell receptor beta chains were sequenced from one sample in a study of blood T cell repertoires in COVID-19. Generated by immunoSEQ multiplex PCR, the TCRdb table keeps only in-frame clones and is missing some. The sample comprises roughly 300,000 clones, more than 80% of which are singletons, and about 1.1% rests with the top ten. What was sequenced was PBMCs or T cells enriched from blood (not recorded which). All receptors come from a woman between 25 and 40 years old who had recovered from COVID-19.

The rearrangement uses TRBV4-3 and TRBJ2-3; 10 nucleotides line up with TRBD2. J gave up 4 bases and V 2 bases, and 6 bases lay outside the gene matches. This CDR3 has 16 residues. Germline values: CDR1 LGHNA, CDR2 YSLEER. CDR3 sequence: CASSQSSGRNADTQYF. CDR3 nucleotide sequence: TGCGCCAGCAGCCAATCTAGCGGGAGAAACGCAGATACGCAGTATTTT.

V is TRBV5-1 and J is TRBJ2-7, with D hard to call. Between the trimmed V and J ends, which lost 1 base and 6 bases, there was a span of 14 bases. This CDR3 has 14 residues. CDR1 is SGHRS, CDR2 YFSETQ, per germline. In nucleotides, the CDR3 is TGCGCCAGCAGCTTGACTATTCCTCCTCTCGAGCAGTACTTC. It translates to CASSLTIPPLEQYF.

The V and J genes are TRBV28 and TRBJ2-1, with 10 bases identical to TRBD2. This CDR3 is 18 amino acids long. V lost 6 bases, J lost 5 bases, and 16 bases stayed unmatched. The germline V gene encodes CDR1 MDHEN and CDR2 SYDVKM. CDR3 residues: CASSRLGPGLADNNEQFF. CDR3 coding DNA: TGTGCCAGCAGCCGTCTTGGGCCCGGACTAGCGGATAACAATGAGCAGTTCTTC.

The chain links TRBV27 to TRBJ2-1; TRBD1 agrees at 9 bases. Germline trimming cut 5 bases from V and 8 bases from J; bases unmatched to any gene: 10. The germline gives CDR1 MNHEY, CDR2 SMNVEV (reference sequence). There are 15 residues in the CDR3. In nucleotides, the CDR3 is TGTGCCAGCAGTGTCCCGGGACAGGGCAAGGATGAGCAGTTCTTC. Amino acid sequence: CASSVPGQGKDEQFF.

Here the CDR3 reads CASSPGGNIPGQGLTDTQYF. The CDR3 coding sequence is TGTGCCAGCTCACCAGGAGGGAATATCCCGGGACAGGGGCTCACAGATACGCAGTATTTT. The chain carries TRBV18 and TRBJ2-3; 10 bases fit TRBD1. The V gene end was trimmed by 2 bases and the J gene end by 2 bases; junction bases not matched to a gene: 16. The CDR3 covers 20 residues. From germline, CDR1 is KGHSH and CDR2 LQKENI.

The CDR3: CASSARGALPYGYTF. CDR3 bases: TGTGCCAGCAGCGCCCGAGGAGCTCTTCCCTATGGCTACACCTTC. The rearrangement links TRBV21-1 to TRBJ1-2. TRBV21-1 is a pseudogene. The CDR3 runs to 15 residues.

This clone showed up just once. The chain joins TRBV11-3 to TRBJ2-1; D is ambiguous. Trimming pared 5 bases from V and 5 bases from J, leaving 4 bases between. CDR3 length: 11 residues. Per the germline V gene, CDR1 is SGHNT and CDR2 is YENEEA. CDR3 in DNA: TGTGCCAGCAGCCTAAACAATGAGCAGTTCTTC. Translated: CASSLNNEQFF.

The chain links TRBV11-2 to TRBJ1-2, with 8 bases identical to TRBD1. Unmatched junction bases numbered 9, after V lost 5 bases and J lost 4 bases. CDR3 size: 15 residues. Germline CDR1 and CDR2: SGHAT and FQNNGV. This CDR3 reads CASSPRTGLGYGYTF. CDR3 DNA: TGTGCCAGCAGCCCTCGGACAGGGCTCGGCTATGGCTACACCTTC.

The V gene is TRBV7-2, the J gene TRBJ2-3; D perhaps matches TRBD2 (6 bases). Germline CDR1 is SGHTA and CDR2 is FQGNSA. The CDR3 has 15 residues. With 3 bases removed from V and 0 bases from J, the gap between germline ends came to 10 bases. The CDR3 here is CASSLLGGSTDTQYF. CDR3 in DNA: TGTGCCAGCAGCTTGCTGGGAGGTAGCACAGATACGCAGTATTTT.

This clone was observed a single time. CDR3 bases: TGTGCCAGCAGTCTAAGGGCTAGCGGGAGAAATTTGTACCAAGAGACCCAGTACTTC. As protein: CASSLRASGRNLYQETQYF. This rearrangement joins TRBV6-2 or TRBV6-3 to TRBJ2-5, with 10 bases fitting TRBD2. The CDR3 totals 19 residues. V lost 5 bases to trimming and J lost 0 bases; unmatched junction nucleotides: 15. Germline CDR1 and CDR2: MNHEY and SVGEGT.

The chain employs TRBV5-5 and TRBJ1-2; 8 bases are shared with TRBD1. Germline lookup yields CDR1 SGHKS and CDR2 YYEKEE (reference sequence). The V segment lost 0 bases and the J segment 8 bases; nucleotides outside the gene matches: 12. The CDR3 runs 16 residues. CDR3 in amino acids: CASSLAPDRGRGGYTF. The CDR3 DNA sequence: TGTGCCAGCAGCTTGGCCCCCGACAGGGGCAGAGGAGGCTACACCTTC.

The chain combines TRBV9 with TRBJ1-1, with D uncertain. Per germline, CDR1 SGDLS and CDR2 YYNGEE. Trimming took off 0 bases at V and 3 bases at J, with 6 bases between the two ends. The CDR3 is 13 amino acids. CDR3 amino acids: CASSVERDTEAFF. The CDR3 DNA follows: TGTGCCAGCAGCGTAGAGCGGGACACTGAAGCTTTCTTT.

The chain has TRBV4-1 and TRBJ2-7; D possibly corresponds to TRBD2 (5 bases). The CDR3 totals 15 residues. Germline V gives CDR1 MGHRA, CDR2 YSYEKL. Trimming removed 0 bases at V and 4 bases at J, with 13 bases between. The CDR3 protein is CASSQDRGDSYEQYF. The CDR3, as DNA: TGCGCCAGCAGCCAAGACCGGGGAGATTCTTACGAGCAGTACTTC.

This clone was counted once. V is TRBV4-1 and J is TRBJ2-7, with a possible D match to TRBD1 (6 bases). V lost 3 bases and J lost 5, with 14 bases in between. This CDR3 spans 14 amino acids. Germline CDR1 reads MGHRA; CDR2 reads YSYEKL. In DNA, the CDR3 is TGCGCCAGCAGCCAGATGGGACACCCCAACGAGCAGTACTTC. Its translation: CASSQMGHPNEQYF.

The genes are TRBV4-3 and TRBJ2-1; TRBD1 matches at 10 bases. The ends lost 4 bases at V and 6 bases at J; junction bases unmatched: 0. The germline V gene has CDR1 LGHNA and CDR2 YSLEER. This CDR3 spans 13 amino acids. In nucleotides, the CDR3 is TGCGCCAGCAGCCGGGACAGGGGCAATGAGCAGTTCTTC. Residues: CASSRDRGNEQFF.

This clone was detected only a few times. The rearrangement uses TRBV28 and TRBJ1-1; 10 bases are a match to TRBD1. The V and J ends lost 6 bases and 5 bases, in that order; junction bases with no gene match: 3. The V gene's germline CDR1 is MDHEN and CDR2 SYDVKM. The CDR3 spans 13 residues. The DNA of the CDR3 is TGTGCCAGCAGCCGACAGGGGGCTACTGAAGCTTTCTTT. Its protein is CASSRQGATEAFF.

V is TRBV21-1 and J is TRBJ1-2; the table's D gene call, TRBD1, was not cross checked with the DNA. TRBV21-1 constitutes a pseudogene. This CDR3 has 17 amino acids. CDR3 residues: CASTKKGQTGSNYGYTF. For the CDR3, the DNA is TGTGCCAGCACGAAAAAGGGGCAGACAGGGTCTAACTATGGCTACACCTTC.

The chain employs TRBV29-1 and TRBJ2-1; 15 bases are a match to TRBD2. V lost 0 bases to trimming and J lost 7 bases; unmatched junction nucleotides: 7. CDR1 SQVTM and CDR2 ANQGSEA come from the germline V gene. The CDR3 is 17 residues long. The CDR3 loop is CSVEEVGGLAGGNEQFF. CDR3 nucleotides: TGCAGCGTTGAAGAGGTTGGGGGACTAGCGGGAGGAAATGAGCAGTTCTTC.

J is TRBJ2-3 and V is TRBV11-3; 9 nucleotides align to TRBD2. Germline V gives CDR1 SGHNT, CDR2 YENEEA. After removal of 1 base from V and 6 bases from J, the junction contained 14 bases not matched to a gene. The CDR3 is 18 residues long. CDR3: CASSLGPLGLATSDTQYF. The CDR3 region has the DNA TGTGCCAGCAGCTTAGGTCCGCTGGGACTAGCCACATCTGATACGCAGTATTTT. The full variable domain, with the rest looked up from reference TRBV11-3 and TRBJ2-3, is EAGVVQSPRYKIIEKKQPVAFWCNPISGHNTLYWYLQNLGQGPELLIRYENEEAVDDSQLPKDRFSAERLKGVDSTLKIQPAELGDSAVYLCASSLGPLGLATSDTQYFGPGTRLTVL.